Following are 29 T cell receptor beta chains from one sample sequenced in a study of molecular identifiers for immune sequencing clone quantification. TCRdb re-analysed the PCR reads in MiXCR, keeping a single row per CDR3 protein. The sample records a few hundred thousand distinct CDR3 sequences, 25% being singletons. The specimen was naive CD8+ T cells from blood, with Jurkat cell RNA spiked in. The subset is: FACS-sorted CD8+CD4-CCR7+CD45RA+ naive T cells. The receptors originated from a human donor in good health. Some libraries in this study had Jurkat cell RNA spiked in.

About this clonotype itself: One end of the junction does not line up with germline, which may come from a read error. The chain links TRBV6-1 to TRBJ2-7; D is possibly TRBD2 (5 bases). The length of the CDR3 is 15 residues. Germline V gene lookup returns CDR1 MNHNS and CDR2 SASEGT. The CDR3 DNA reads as TGTGCCAGTAGTGAAGCGAGAGGGCCCTCCTACGAGCAGTACTTC. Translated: CASSEARGPSYEQYF.

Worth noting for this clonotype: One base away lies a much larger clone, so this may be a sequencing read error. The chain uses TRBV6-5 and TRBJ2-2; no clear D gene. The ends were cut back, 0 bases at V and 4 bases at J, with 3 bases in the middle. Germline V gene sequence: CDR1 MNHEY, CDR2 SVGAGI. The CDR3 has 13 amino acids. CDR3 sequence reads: CASSYSATGELFF. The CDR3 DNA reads TGTGCCAGCAGTTACTCCGCCACCGGGGAGCTGTTTTTT.

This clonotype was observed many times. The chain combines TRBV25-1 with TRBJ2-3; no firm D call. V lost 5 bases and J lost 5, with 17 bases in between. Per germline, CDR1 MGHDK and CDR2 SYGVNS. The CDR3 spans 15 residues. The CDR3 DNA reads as TGTGCCAGCAGTCAATCCCGCCTGAGAGGAGATACGCAGTATTTT. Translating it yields CASSQSRLRGDTQYF. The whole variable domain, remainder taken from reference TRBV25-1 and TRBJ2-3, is EADIYQTPRYLVIGTGKKITLECSQTMGHDKMYWYQQDPGMELHLIHYSYGVNSTEKGDLSSESTVSRIRTEHFPLTLESARPSHTSQYLCASSQSRLRGDTQYFGPGTRLTVL.

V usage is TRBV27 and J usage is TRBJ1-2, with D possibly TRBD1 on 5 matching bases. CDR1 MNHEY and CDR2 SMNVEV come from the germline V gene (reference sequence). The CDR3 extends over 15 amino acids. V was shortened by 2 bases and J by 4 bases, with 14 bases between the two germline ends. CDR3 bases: TGTGCCAGCAGTTTAGGGAGCGGGGGAGGCTATGGCTACACCTTC. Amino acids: CASSLGSGGGYGYTF.

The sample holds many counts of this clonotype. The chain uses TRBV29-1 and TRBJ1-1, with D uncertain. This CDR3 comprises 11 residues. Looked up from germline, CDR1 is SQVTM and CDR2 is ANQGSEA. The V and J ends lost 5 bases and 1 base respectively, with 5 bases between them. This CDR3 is CSVIPNTEAFF. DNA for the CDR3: TGCAGCGTTATACCGAACACTGAAGCTTTCTTT.

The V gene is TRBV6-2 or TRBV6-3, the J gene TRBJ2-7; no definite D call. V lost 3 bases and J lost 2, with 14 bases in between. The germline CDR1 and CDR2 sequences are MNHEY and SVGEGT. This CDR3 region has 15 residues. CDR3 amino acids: CASSYLSGQTYEQYF. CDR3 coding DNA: TGTGCCAGCAGTTATTTATCCGGGCAGACCTACGAGCAGTACTTC.

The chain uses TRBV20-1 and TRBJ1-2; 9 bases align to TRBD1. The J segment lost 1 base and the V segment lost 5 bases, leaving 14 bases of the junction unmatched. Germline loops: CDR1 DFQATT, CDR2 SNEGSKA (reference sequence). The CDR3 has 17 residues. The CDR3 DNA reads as TGCAGTGCTCTACCGGGACAGGGCCCCCCATATAACTATGGCTACACCTTC. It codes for CSALPGQGPPYNYGYTF.

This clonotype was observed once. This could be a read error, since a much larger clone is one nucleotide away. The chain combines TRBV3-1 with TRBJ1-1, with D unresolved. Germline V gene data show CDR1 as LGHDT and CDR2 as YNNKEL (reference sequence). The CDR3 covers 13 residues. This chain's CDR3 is CASSQGSATEALF. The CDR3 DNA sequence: TGTGCCAGCAGCCAAGGGTCAGCCACTGAAGCTCTCTTT.

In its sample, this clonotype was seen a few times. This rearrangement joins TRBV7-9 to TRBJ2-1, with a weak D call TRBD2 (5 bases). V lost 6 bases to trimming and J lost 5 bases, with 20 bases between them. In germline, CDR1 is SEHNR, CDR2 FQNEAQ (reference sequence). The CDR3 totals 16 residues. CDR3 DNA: TGTGCCAGCAGTGGGGAAGGGCGGACTGAAAACAATGAGCAGTTCTTC. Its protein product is CASSGEGRTENNEQFF.

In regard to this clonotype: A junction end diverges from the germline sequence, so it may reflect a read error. For the CDR3, the DNA is TGTACCAGTAGTGGCAACAGGAACTCCTACGAGCAGTACTTC. Its protein product is CTSSGNRNSYEQYF. The chain combines TRBV19 with TRBJ2-7; a weak D match, TRBD1 (5 bases). CDR3 length: 14 amino acids. CDR1 LNHDA and CDR2 SQIVND come from the germline V gene (reference sequence). Supplemented by reference TRBV19 and TRBJ2-7, the full variable domain reads DGGITQSPKYLFRKEGQNVTLSCEQNLNHDAMYWYRQDPGQGLRLIYYSQIVNDFQKGDIAEGYSVSREKKESFPLTVTSAQKNPTAFYLCTSSGNRNSYEQYFGPGTRLTVT.

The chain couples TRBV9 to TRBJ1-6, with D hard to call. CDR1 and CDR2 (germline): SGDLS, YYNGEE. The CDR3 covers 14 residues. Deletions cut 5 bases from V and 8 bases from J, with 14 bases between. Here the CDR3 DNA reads TGTGCCAGCAGTCTCGGGGTTAGTTATTCACCCCTCCACTTT. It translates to CASSLGVSYSPLHF.

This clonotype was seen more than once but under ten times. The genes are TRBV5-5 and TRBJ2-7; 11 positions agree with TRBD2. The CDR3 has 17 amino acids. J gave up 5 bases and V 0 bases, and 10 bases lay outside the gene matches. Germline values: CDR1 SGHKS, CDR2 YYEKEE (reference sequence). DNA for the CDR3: TGTGCCAGCAGCTTGGGGCTAGCGGGAGGTGCTAAGAACGAGCAGTACTTC. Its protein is CASSLGLAGGAKNEQYF.

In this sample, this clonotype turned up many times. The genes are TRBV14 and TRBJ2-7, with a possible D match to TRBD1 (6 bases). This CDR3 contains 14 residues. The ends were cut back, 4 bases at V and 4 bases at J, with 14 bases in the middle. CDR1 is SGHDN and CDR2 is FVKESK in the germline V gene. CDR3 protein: CASSRWGQAYEQYF. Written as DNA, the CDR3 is TGTGCCAGCAGCCGGTGGGGGCAGGCTTACGAGCAGTACTTC. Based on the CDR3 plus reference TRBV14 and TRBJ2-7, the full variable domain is EAGVTQFPSHSVIEKGQTVTLRCDPISGHDNLYWYRRVMGKEIKFLLHFVKESKQDESGMPNNRFLAERTGGTYSTLKVQPAELEDSGVYFCASSRWGQAYEQYFGPGTRLTVT.

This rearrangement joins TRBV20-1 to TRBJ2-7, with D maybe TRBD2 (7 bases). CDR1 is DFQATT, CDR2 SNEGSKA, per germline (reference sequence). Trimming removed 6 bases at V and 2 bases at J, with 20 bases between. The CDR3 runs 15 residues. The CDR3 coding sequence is TGCAGTGCCTGGGGGGGGCCAAGAGGGACCTACGAGCAGTACTTC. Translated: CSAWGGPRGTYEQYF.

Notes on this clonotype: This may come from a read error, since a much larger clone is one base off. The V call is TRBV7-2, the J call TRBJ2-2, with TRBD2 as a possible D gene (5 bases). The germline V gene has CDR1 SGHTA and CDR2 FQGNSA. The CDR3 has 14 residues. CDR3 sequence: CASSLVSAAGELVF. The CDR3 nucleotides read TGTGCCAGCAGCTTAGTATCGGCGGCCGGGGAGCTGGTTTTT.

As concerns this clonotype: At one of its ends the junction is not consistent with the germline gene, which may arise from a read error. The CDR3 DNA reads as TGTGCCAGCAGTCCTCGGACCAACAATCAGTCCCAGCATTTT. Translating it yields CASSPRTNNQSQHF. The chain is built from TRBV27 and TRBJ1-5; unclear D gene. The CDR3 contains 14 residues. Germline CDR1 and CDR2: MNHEY and SMNVEV (reference sequence).

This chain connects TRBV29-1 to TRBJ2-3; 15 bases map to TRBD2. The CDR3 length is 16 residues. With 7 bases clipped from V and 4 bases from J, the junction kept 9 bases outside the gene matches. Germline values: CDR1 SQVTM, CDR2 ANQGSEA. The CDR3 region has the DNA TGCAGCGGCCTCGGGACTAGCGGGAGGCAAGCAGATACGCAGTATTTT. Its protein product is CSGLGTSGRQADTQYF.

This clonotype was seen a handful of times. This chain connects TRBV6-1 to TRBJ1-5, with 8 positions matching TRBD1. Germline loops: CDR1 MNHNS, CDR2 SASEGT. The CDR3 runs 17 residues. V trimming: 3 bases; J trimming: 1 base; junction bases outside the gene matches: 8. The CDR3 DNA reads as TGTGCCAGCAGTGAGAGACAGGGGAGCTGGAGCAATCAGCCCCAGCATTTT. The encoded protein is CASSERQGSWSNQPQHF.

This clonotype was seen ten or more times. The CDR3 is CASSGLAETYEQYF. DNA for the CDR3: TGTGCCAGCAGCGGGCTAGCGGAAACCTACGAGCAGTACTTC. The V gene is TRBV7-9, the J gene TRBJ2-7; TRBD2 aligns across 7 bases. There are 14 residues in the CDR3. The germline gives CDR1 SEHNR, CDR2 FQNEAQ (reference sequence). The junction had 6 bases not matched to a gene; V was cut back by 5 bases and J by 2 bases.

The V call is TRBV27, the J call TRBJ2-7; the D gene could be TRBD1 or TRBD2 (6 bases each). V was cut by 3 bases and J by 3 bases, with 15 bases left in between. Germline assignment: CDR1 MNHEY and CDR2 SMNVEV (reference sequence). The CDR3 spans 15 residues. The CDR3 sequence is CASSLYSGGGYEQYF. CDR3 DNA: TGTGCCAGCAGTTTGTACTCCGGGGGCGGCTACGAGCAGTACTTC.

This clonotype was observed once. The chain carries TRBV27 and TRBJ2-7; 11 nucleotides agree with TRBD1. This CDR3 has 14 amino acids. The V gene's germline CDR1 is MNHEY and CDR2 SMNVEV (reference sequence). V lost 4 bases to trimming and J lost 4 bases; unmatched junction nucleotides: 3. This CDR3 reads CASSWTGGWYEQYF. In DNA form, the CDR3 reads TGTGCCAGCAGTTGGACAGGGGGCTGGTACGAGCAGTACTTC.

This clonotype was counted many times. For the CDR3, the DNA is TGTGCCAGCAGTTCTCAACCCGGACCGGGGGCAGATACGCAGTATTTT. Amino acids: CASSSQPGPGADTQYF. V gene TRBV27 combines with J gene TRBJ2-3, with a tentative D call TRBD2 (6 bases). Trimming shortened V by 4 bases and J by 4 bases, and 18 bases separated the two germline ends. This CDR3 is built from 16 residues. The germline V gene has CDR1 MNHEY and CDR2 SMNVEV (reference sequence).

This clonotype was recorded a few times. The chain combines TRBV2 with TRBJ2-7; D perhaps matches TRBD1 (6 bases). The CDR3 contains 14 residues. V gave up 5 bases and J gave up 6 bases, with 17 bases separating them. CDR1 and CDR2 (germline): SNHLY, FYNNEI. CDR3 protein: CASSFDPTGPEQYF. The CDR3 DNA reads TGTGCCAGCAGTTTCGATCCGACAGGACCCGAGCAGTACTTC.

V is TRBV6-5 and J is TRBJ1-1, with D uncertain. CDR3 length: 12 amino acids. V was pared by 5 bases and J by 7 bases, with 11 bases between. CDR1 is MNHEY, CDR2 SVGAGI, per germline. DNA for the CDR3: TGTGCCAGCAGTACATGGAGTGGTGAAGCTTTCTTT. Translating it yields CASSTWSGEAFF.

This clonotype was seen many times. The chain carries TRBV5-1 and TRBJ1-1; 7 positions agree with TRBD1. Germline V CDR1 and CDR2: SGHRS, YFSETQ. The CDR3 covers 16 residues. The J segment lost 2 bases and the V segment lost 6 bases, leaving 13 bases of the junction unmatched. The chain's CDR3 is CASILSPGTDNTEAFF. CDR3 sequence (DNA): TGCGCCAGCATACTCTCCCCCGGGACAGATAACACTGAAGCTTTCTTT.

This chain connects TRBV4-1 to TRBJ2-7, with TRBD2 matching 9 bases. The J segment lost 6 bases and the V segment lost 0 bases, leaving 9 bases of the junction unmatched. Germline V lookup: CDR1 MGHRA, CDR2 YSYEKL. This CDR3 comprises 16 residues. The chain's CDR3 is CASSQDSGTSGREQYF. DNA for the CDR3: TGCGCCAGCAGCCAAGATAGTGGCACTAGCGGGCGCGAGCAGTACTTC.

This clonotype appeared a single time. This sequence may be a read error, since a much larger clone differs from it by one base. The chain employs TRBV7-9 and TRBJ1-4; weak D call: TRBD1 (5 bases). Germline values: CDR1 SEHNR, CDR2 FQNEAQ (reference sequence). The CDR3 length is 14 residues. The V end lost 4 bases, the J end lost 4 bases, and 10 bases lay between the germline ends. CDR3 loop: CASSSPGDNEKLFF. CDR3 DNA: TGTGCCAGCAGCTCACCGGGGGATAATGAAAAACTGTTTTTT.

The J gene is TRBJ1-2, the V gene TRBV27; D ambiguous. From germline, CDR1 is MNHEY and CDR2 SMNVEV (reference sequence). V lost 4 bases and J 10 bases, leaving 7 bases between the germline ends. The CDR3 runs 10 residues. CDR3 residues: CASSYNVYTF. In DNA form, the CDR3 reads TGTGCCAGCAGTTATAATGTCTACACCTTC.

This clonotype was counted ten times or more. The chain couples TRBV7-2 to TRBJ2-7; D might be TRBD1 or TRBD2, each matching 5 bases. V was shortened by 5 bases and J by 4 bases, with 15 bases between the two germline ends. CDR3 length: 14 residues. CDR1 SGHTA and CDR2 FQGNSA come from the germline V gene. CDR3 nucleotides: TGTGCCAGCAGCCCCGGGGACGTCGGGTACGAGCAGTACTTC. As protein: CASSPGDVGYEQYF. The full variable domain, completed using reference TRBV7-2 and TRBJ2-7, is GAGVSQSPSNKVTEKGKDVELRCDPISGHTALYWYRQSLGQGLEFLIYFQGNSAPDKSGLPSDRFSAERTGGSVSTLTIQRTQQEDSAVYLCASSPGDVGYEQYFGPGTRLTVT.